This T cell receptor beta chain derives from a study of T cells in localized non-small cell lung cancer. V was pared by 2 bases and J by 8 bases, with 9 bases between. The CDR3 covers 13 residues. The germline gives CDR1 ENHRY, CDR2 SYGVKD. Data came from immunoSEQ multiplex PCR; TCRdb stores just in-frame clones and leaves some out. The sample has about 40,000 clones, 81% seen once. The clonotype originates from a male donor at least 60 years old with stage II lung adenocarcinoma. Specimen: peripheral blood mononuclear cells, collected before any cancer treatment. The J gene is TRBJ2-2, the V gene TRBV10-3; D remains ambiguous. The CDR3 loop is CAISERSEGELFF. The CDR3 DNA reads as TGTGCCATCAGTGAGCGATCTGAGGGGGAGCTGTTTTTT.